The TCR beta chain described here comes from a study of T cell responses to AZD1222 COVID-19 vaccine. V was clipped by 4 bases and J by 5 bases, with 15 bases between them. The CDR3 is 15 amino acids. Germline V CDR1 and CDR2: MNHEY, SVGAGI. This clone was picked up one time. The assay was immunoSEQ multiplex PCR, and TCRdb's table has in-frame clones only and misses some. The data contain around 260,000 clones, 93% of them seen just once; the ten biggest clones take up roughly 0.5%. The TCR comes from an adult in good health. Sequencing used peripheral blood, obtained on day 0 of AZD1222 vaccination. This chain uses TRBV6-5 with TRBJ1-5; D not resolved. In DNA, the CDR3 is TGTGCCAGCAGTTCCTCAGGTCCGGCGGATCAGCCCCAGCATTTT. Residues: CASSSSGPADQPQHF.